The 2 T cell receptor beta chains presented below share a single source sample, sequenced in a study of control samples from healthy donors and cancer patients. Clones were sequenced by immunoSEQ multiplex PCR, and TCRdb holds only the in-frame ones, with some missing. The data hold fewer than 110,000 clones, with 85% to 90% observed a single time. The sequencing input was blood. The receptor source for this set is a man aged 25 to 40 in good health.

The J gene is TRBJ2-2, the V gene TRBV12-5; TRBD1 or TRBD2 may be the D gene (5 bases each). Deletions cut 0 bases from V and 1 base from J, with 9 bases between. Germline lookup yields CDR1 LGHNT and CDR2 FRNRAP. The CDR3 is 16 amino acids. The CDR3 reads CASGLVPGRNTGELFF. Here the CDR3 DNA reads TGTGCTAGTGGTTTGGTGCCGGGACGGAACACCGGGGAGCTGTTTTTT.

V gene TRBV12-2 combines with J gene TRBJ2-7; TRBD2 is the table's D call, not checked against the DNA. TRBV12-2 is tagged as a pseudogene. The CDR3 spans 17 residues. This chain's CDR3 is CASRLVRWGGKTYEQYV. CDR3 bases: TGTGCAAGTCGCTTAGTAAGGTGGGGGGGGAAGACCTACGAGCAGTACGTC.